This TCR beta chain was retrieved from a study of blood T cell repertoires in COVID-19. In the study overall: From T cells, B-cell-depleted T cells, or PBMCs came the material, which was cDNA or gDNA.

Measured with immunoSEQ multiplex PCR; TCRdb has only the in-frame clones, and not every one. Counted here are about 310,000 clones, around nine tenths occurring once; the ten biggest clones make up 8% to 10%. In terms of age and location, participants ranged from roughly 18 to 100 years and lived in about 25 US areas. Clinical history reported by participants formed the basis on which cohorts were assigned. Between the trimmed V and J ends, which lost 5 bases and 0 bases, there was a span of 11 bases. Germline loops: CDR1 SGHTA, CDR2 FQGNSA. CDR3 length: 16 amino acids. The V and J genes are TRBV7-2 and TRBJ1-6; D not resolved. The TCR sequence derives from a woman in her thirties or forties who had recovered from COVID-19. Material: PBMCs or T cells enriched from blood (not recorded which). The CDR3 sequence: CASSLRRDSYNSPLHF. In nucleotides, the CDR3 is TGTGCCAGCAGCCTAAGACGGGACTCCTATAATTCACCCCTCCACTTT. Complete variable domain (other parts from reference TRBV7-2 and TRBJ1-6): GAGVSQSPSNKVTEKGKDVELRCDPISGHTALYWYRQSLGQGLEFLIYFQGNSAPDKSGLPSDRFSAERTGGSVSTLTIQRTQQEDSAVYLCASSLRRDSYNSPLHFGNGTRLTVT.